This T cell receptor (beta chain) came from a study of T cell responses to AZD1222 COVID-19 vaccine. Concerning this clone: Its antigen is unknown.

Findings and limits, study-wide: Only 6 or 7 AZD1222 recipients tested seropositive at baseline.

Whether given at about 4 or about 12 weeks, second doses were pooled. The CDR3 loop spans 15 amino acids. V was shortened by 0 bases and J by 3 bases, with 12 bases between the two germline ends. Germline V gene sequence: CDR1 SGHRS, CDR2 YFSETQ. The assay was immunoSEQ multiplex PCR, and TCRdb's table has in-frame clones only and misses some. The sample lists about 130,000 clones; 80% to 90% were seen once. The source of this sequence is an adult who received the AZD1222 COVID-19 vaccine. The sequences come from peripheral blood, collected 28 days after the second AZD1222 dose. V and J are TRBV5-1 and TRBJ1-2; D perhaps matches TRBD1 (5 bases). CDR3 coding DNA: TGCGCCAGCAGCTTGGCCCCGGACACCCACTATGGCTACACCTTC. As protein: CASSLAPDTHYGYTF.